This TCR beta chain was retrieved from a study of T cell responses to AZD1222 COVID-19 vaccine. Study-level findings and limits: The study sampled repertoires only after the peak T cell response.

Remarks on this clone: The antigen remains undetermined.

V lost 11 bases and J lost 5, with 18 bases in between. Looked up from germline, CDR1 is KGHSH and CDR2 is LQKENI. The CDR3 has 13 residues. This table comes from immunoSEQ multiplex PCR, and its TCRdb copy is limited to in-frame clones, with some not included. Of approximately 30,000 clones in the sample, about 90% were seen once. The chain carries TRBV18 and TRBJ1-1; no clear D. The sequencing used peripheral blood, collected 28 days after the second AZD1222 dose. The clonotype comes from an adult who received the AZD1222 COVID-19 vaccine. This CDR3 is CAPAEGRNTEAFF. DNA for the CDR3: TGTGCCCCCGCCGAAGGGAGGAATACTGAAGCTTTCTTT.